This T cell receptor beta chain was identified in a study of shared clonotypes between healthy human individuals. Across the study: Researchers assigned three CD4 naive, three CD4 memory, two CD8 naive and one CD8 memory plate to each donor.

Germline assignment: CDR1 SNHLY and CDR2 FYNNEI. With 6 bases removed from V and 0 bases from J, the gap between germline ends came to 10 bases. This CDR3 has 14 residues. Sequenced by immunoSEQ multiplex PCR; TCRdb stores in-frame clones only, minus some. The sample consists of some 500,000 clones, almost 97% of them appearing once. The source of this sequence is a young woman in good health. The rearrangement joins TRBV2 to TRBJ2-3; D assignment may be TRBD1 or TRBD2 (5 bases each). Sequencing was carried out using naive CD4+ T cells sorted from blood. As to subset: CD45RA+ positively selected. The CDR3 nucleotides read TGTGCCAGCAGCAGGGACGGGAGCACAGATACGCAGTATTTT. Protein: CASSRDGSTDTQYF.